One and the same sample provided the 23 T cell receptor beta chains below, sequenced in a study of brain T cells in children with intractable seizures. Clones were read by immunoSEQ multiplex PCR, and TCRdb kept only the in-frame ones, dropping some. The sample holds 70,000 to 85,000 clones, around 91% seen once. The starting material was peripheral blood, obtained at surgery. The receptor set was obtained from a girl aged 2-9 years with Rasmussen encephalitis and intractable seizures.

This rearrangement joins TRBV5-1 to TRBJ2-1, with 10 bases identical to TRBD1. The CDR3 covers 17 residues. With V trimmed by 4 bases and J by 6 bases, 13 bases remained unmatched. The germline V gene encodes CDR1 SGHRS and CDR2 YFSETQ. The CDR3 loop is CASSLTLTGQGSNEQFF. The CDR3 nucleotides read TGCGCCAGCAGCCTGACCTTAACGGGACAGGGGTCCAATGAGCAGTTCTTC.

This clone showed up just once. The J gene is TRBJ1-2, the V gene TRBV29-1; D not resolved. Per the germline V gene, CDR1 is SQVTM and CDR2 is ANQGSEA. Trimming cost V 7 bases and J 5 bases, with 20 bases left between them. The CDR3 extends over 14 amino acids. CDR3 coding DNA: TGCAGCGCTACGCTACACAGCGGTCAATATGGCTACACCTTC. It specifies CSATLHSGQYGYTF.

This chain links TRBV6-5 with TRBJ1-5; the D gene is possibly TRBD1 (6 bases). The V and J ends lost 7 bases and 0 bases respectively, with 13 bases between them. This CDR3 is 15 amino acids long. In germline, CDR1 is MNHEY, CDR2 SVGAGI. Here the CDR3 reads CASTGQHNSNQPQHF. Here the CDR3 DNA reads TGTGCCAGCACCGGACAGCACAATAGCAATCAGCCCCAGCATTTT.

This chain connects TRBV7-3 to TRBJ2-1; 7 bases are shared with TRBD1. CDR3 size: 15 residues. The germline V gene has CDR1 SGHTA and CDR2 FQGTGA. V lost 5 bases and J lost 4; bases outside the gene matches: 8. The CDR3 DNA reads TGTGCCAGCAGCGCTAGGGGACAGACGTACAATGAGCAGTTCTTC. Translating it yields CASSARGQTYNEQFF.

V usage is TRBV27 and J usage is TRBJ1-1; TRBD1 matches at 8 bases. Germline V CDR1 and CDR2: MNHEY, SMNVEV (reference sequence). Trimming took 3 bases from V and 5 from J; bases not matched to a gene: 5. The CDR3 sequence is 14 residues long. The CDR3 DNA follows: TGTGCCAGCAGTTTCACAGGGGGGGGAACTGAAGCTTTCTTT. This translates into CASSFTGGGTEAFF.

The CDR3 sequence: CASSAGSGDEQYF. CDR3 nucleotides: TGTGCCAGCAGTGCGGGTAGCGGTGACGAGCAGTACTTC. V usage is TRBV27 and J usage is TRBJ2-7; D possibly corresponds to TRBD2 (6 bases). The V end lost 5 bases, the J end lost 5 bases, and 13 bases lay between the germline ends. Germline-derived CDR1 and CDR2 are MNHEY and SMNVEV (reference sequence). The CDR3 is made up of 13 amino acids.

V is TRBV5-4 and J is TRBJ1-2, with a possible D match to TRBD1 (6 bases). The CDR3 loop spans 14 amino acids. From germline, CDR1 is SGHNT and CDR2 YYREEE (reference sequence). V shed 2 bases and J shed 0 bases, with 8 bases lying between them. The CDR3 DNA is TGTGCCAGCAGCTTTAGGGGGACTAACTATGGCTACACCTTC. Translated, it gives CASSFRGTNYGYTF. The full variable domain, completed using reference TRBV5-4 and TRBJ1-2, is ETGVTQSPTHLIKTRGQQVTLRCSSQSGHNTVSWYQQALGQGPQFIFQYYREEENGRGNFPPRFSGLQFPNYSSELNVNALELDDSALYLCASSFRGTNYGYTFGSGTRLTVV.

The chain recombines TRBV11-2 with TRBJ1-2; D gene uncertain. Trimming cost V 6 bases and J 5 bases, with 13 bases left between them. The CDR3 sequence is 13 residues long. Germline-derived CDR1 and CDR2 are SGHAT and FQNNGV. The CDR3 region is CASSLPERYGYTF. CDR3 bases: TGTGCCAGCAGTTTACCGGAGCGTTATGGCTACACCTTC.

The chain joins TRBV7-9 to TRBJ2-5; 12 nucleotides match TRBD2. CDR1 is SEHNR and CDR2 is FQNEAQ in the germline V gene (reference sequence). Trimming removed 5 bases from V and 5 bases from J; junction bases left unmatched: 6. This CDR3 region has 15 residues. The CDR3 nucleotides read TGTGCCAGCAGCCGAACCGGGACTAGCGGGGAGACCCAGTACTTC. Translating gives CASSRTGTSGETQYF.

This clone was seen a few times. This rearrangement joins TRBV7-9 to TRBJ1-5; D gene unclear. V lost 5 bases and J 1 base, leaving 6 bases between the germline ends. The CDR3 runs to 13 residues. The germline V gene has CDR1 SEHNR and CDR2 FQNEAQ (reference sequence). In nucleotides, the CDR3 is TGTGCCAGCAGCCGGGCCAGCAATCAGCCCCAGCATTTT. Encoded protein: CASSRASNQPQHF.

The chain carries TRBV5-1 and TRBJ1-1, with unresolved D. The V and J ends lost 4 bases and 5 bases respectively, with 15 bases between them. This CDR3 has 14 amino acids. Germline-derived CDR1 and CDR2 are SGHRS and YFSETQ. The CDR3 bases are TGCGCCAGCAGCCCGACACTGGGCGGAACTGAAGCTTTCTTT. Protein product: CASSPTLGGTEAFF.

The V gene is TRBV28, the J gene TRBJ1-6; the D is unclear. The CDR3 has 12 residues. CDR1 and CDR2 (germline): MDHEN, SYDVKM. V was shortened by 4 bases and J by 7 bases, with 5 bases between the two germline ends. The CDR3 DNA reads TGTGCCAGCAGTTCCCAGAATTCACCCCTCCACTTT. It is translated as CASSSQNSPLHF.

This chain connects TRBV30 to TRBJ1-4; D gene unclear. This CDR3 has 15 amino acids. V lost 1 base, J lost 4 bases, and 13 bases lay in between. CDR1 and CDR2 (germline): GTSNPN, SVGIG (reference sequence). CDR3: CAWSDTVIFNEKLFF. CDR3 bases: TGTGCCTGGAGTGACACAGTTATTTTTAATGAAAAACTGTTTTTT.

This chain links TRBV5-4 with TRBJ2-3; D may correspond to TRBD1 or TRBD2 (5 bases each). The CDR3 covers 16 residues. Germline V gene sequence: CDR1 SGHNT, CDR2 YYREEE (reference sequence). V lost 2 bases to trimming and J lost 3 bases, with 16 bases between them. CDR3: CASSFPGTGMTDTQYF. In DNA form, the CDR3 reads TGTGCCAGCAGCTTTCCGGGGACCGGAATGACAGATACGCAGTATTTT.

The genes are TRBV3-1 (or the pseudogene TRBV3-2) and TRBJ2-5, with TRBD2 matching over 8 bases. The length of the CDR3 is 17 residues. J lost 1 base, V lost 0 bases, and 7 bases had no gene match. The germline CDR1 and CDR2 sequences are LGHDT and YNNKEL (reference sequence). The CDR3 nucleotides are TGTGCCAGCAGCCAAGAAGGCCGGCTAGCGGGCCAAGAGACCCAGTACTTC. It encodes CASSQEGRLAGQETQYF.

The DNA of the CDR3 is TGTGCCAGCAGCTTAGGGGGGTCCTACAATGAGCAGTTCTTC. Protein: CASSLGGSYNEQFF. This chain links TRBV11-3 with TRBJ2-1; D may correspond to TRBD1 or TRBD2 (5 bases each). There are 14 residues in the CDR3. Trimming stripped 1 base from V and 1 base from J, with 5 bases between. Germline CDR1 reads SGHNT; CDR2 reads YENEEA.

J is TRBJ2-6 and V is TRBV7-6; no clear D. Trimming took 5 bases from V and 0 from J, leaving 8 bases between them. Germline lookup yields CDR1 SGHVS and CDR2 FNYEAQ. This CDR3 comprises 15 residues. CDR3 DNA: TGTGCCAGCAGCATGGGTAGCTCTGGGGCCAACGTCCTGACTTTC. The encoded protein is CASSMGSSGANVLTF.

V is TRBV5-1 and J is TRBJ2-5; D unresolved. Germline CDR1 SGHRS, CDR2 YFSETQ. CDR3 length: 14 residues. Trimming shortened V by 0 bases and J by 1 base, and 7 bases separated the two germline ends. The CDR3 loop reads CASSLVPIQETQYF. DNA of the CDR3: TGCGCCAGCAGCTTGGTCCCGATCCAAGAGACCCAGTACTTC.

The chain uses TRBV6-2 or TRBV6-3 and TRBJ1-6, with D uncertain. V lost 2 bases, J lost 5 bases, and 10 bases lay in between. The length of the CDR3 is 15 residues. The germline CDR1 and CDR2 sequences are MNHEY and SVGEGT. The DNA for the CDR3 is TGTGCCAGCAGTTACCCGGAAGGGAATAATTCACCCCTCCACTTT. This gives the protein CASSYPEGNNSPLHF.

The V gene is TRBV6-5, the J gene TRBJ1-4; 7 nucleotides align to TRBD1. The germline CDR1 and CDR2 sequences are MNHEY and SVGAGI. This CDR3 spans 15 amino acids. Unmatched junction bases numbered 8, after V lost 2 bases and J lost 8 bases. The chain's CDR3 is CASSYLTGKEEKLFF. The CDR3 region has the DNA TGTGCCAGCAGTTACCTGACAGGGAAGGAAGAAAAACTGTTTTTT.

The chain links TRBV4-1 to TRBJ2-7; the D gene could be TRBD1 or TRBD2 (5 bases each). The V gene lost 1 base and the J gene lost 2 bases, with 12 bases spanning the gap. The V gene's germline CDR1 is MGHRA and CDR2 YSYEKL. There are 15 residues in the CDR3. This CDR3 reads CASSQVGDGTYEQYF. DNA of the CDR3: TGCGCCAGCAGCCAAGTTGGGGACGGCACCTACGAGCAGTACTTC.

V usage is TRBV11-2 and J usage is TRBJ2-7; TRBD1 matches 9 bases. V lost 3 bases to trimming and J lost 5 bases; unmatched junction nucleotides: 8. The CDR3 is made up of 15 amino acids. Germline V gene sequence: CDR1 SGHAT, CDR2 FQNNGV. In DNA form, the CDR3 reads TGTGCCAGCAGCTTCCGGGACAGGGTTATCGACGAGCAGTACTTC. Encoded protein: CASSFRDRVIDEQYF.

This CDR3 is CASSAPGQLLGYTF. As DNA, the CDR3 is TGTGCCAGTAGTGCCCCGGGACAGCTTTTGGGCTACACCTTC. J is TRBJ1-2 and V is TRBV19; 7 bases line up with TRBD1. V lost 5 bases and J lost 8; bases outside the gene matches: 11. This CDR3 is 14 amino acids long. Germline V gene sequence: CDR1 LNHDA, CDR2 SQIVND (reference sequence).